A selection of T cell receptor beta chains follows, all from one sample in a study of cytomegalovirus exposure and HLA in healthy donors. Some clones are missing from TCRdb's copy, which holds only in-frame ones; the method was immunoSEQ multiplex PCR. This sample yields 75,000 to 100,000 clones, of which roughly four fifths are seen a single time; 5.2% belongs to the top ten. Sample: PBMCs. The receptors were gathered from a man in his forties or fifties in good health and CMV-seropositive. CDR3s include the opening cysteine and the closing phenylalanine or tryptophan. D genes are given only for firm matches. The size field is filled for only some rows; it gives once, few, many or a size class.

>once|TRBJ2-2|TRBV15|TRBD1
TGTGCCACCAGCATGTACGGACAGGGGCTCGCGTTCACCGGGGAGCTGTTTTTT
CATSMYGQGLAFTGELFF
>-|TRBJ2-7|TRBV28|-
TGTGCCAGCAGCCCCCCGGGGTCGGGGCAGTACTTC
CASSPPGSGQYF
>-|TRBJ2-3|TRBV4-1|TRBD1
TGCGCCAGCAGCCACAGTGGACAGGGGGCTAGGGATACGCAGTATTTT
CASSHSGQGARDTQYF
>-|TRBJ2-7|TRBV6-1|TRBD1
TGTGCCAGCAGTGCGCGGACAGGGGGGCCCTACGAGCAGTACTTC
CASSARTGGPYEQYF
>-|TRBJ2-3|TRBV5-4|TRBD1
TGTGCCAGCAGCTTGTTCGACAGGGGGTGCTTGTATTTT
CASSLFDRGCLYF
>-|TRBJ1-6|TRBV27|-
TGTGCCAGCAGCCTCGGCGGAGGGGTTCAGGGTTCACCCCTCCACTTT
CASSLGGGVQGSPLHF
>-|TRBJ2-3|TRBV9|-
TGTGCCAGCAGCCCCGGGACTGGCGGCGAAACTACGCAGTATTTT
CASSPGTGGETTQYF
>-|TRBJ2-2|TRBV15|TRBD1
TGTGCCACCAGCACGACAGGGATTAGCACCGGGGAGCTGTTTTTT
CATSTTGISTGELFF
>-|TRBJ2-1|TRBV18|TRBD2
TGTGCCAGCTCACCACGGACTAGCGGGACCCTTGAACACAATGAGCAGTTCTTC
CASSPRTSGTLEHNEQFF
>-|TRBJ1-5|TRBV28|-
TGTGCCAGCCGAAGGTCCACAGGGAACCCGCCCCAGCATTTT
CASRRSTGNPPQHF
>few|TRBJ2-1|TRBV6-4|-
TGTGCCAGCAGTGACTTTCCCAGGGTTTACAATGAGCAGTTCTTC
CASSDFPRVYNEQFF
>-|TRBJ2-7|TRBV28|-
TGTGCCAGCAGTTTTCGGGAGACCTACGAGCAGTACTTC
CASSFRETYEQYF
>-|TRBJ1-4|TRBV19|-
TGTGCCAGTAGTGATACGGGAGGGATTAATGAAAAACTGTTTTTT
CASSDTGGINEKLFF
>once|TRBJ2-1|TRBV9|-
TGTGCCAGCAGCGTAGCACTAGCCAATGAGCAGTTCTTC
CASSVALANEQFF
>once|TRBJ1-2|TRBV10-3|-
TGTGCCATCAGTGGCGACAGTACTAACTATGGCTACACCTTC
CAISGDSTNYGYTF
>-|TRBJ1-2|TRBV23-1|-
TGCGCCAGCAGTCCAGACAGGAGATATGGCTACACCTTC
CASSPDRRYGYTF
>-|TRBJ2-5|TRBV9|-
TGTGCCAGCAGCGCAGCTGGAGCAGCAGAGACCCAGTACTTC
CASSAAGAAETQYF
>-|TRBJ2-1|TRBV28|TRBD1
TGTGCCAGCAGTTCCGCAGGGGGGACAGGGGGTGATGAGCAGTTCTTC
CASSSAGGTGGDEQFF
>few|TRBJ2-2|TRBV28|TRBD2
TGTGCCAGCAGGTCTAGCGGGGGGTGGTCCGGGGAGCTGTTTTTT
CASRSSGGWSGELFF
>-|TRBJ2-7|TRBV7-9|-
TGTGCCAGCAGCTTGGTCAGCGACGAGCAGTACTTC
CASSLVSDEQYF
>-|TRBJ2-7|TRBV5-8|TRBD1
TGTGCCAGCAGCTTTGGGTGGGACAGGTCCTACGAGCAGTACTTC
CASSFGWDRSYEQYF
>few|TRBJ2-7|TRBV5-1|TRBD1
TGCGCCAGCAGCTTTACGGGACAGGGGGCGTACGAGCAGTACTTC
CASSFTGQGAYEQYF